This T cell receptor beta chain was captured in a study of T-cell memory formation after mild COVID-19. TCRdb re-called the 5' RACE reads with MiXCR, one entry per CDR3 protein. The data contain 35,000 to 45,000 distinct CDR3 sequences, 6% to 8% of them seen just once; the ten biggest clones take up approximately 1.5%. J was trimmed by 0 bases and V by 7 bases; bases with no gene match: 12. The CDR3 is 17 residues long. This clonotype was picked up many times. The source material was PBMCs or a T cell subset sorted from them (not recorded which). The chain employs TRBV12-3 or TRBV12-4 and TRBJ2-7; 10 bases line up with TRBD1. The clonotype was recovered from a man between 18 and 29 years old who had mild COVID-19 (a few samples of this study predate the infection). Cell type and time point are not known. This chain's CDR3 is CASTEMGGDRGSYEQYF. The DNA for the CDR3 is TGTGCCAGCACCGAAATGGGAGGGGACAGGGGCTCCTACGAGCAGTACTTC.